This T cell receptor (beta chain) was observed in a study of regulatory T cells in long-lasting Graves disease. This CDR3 contains 20 residues. CDR1 is LGHNT and CDR2 is FRNRAP in the germline V gene. J lost 5 bases, V lost 4 bases, and 22 bases had no gene match. According to the study, TCR beta libraries were built with iRepertoire HTBI primers and CDR3-region Arm-PCR. TCRdb re-analysed the multiplex PCR reads in MiXCR, keeping a single row per CDR3 protein. Here the sample spans roughly 500,000 distinct CDR3 sequences, approximately 13% being singletons. At least ten counts were recorded for this clonotype. Time point meaning: newly diagnosed GD, antithyroid drugs for less than 3 months. RNA extracted from PBMCs served as the sequencing template. Another study also made use of these data, one on T cells in Graves' hyperthyroidism and ophthalmopathy. Per that paper: First-round RT-PCR targeting the TCR CDR3 was performed with the HTBI primer set.

The sequencing used peripheral blood mononuclear cells (PBMCs), collected at new diagnosis, from a patient treated with antithyroid drugs. The rearrangement uses TRBV12-5 and TRBJ2-1; 8 positions match TRBD1. The TCR was taken from a man aged 25 to 45 with Graves disease. This CDR3 reads CASGSYPLVRDRYFNNEQFF. The CDR3 bases are TGTGCTAGTGGTTCCTATCCTCTCGTTCGGGACAGGTATTTCAACAATGAGCAGTTCTTC.